The entry below gives a single T cell receptor (beta chain) sequence along with its context. Its antigen is not known. CDR1 and CDR2 from the germline V gene are DFQATT and SNEGSKA (reference sequence). The CDR3 sequence is 13 residues long. Trimming shortened V by 3 bases and J by 7 bases, and 16 bases separated the two germline ends. This record belongs to a study of T cell repertoires in cytomegalovirus infection. Findings of the study overall: Within the response measured ex vivo, HLA-C-restricted CMV-specific TCR beta clonotypes were dominant.

TCRdb re-called the reads with MiXCR, one entry per CDR3 protein. The sample includes about 250,000 distinct CDR3 sequences, about a sixth of them seen just once. V is TRBV20-1 and J is TRBJ2-7; TRBD2 is a possible D gene (6 bases). The clonotype was recovered from a human donor in good health (CMV status not recorded). Some clones in this sample may be carry-over from other donors' samples. The specimen was CD8+ T cells from PBMCs. CDR3 coding DNA: TGCAGTGCTAGCAACCGGGAGAAGGAGGAGCAGTACTTC. The encoded protein is CSASNREKEEQYF.